The clone carrying this T cell receptor (beta chain) came up many times. The V gene's germline CDR1 is MGHDK and CDR2 SYGVNS. Trimming pared 6 bases from V and 1 base from J, leaving 16 bases between. This CDR3 is 16 amino acids long. The data derive from a study of T cells in Graves' hyperthyroidism and ophthalmopathy. Amplified TCR beta CDR3 regions derived from RNA transcripts. A first-round RT-PCR of the TCR CDR3 used the HTBI primer set. TCRdb re-called the multiplex PCR reads through MiXCR, storing one row per CDR3 protein. The data contain around 56,000 distinct CDR3 sequences, roughly 58% of them singletons.

The chain couples TRBV25-1 to TRBJ2-1; perhaps TRBD2 as D (7 bases). The clonotype originates from a woman aged 55-70 years with Graves' ophthalmopathy. Material: blood. The CDR3 DNA is TGTGCCAGCAGGAGAGGGGGGGCAGGATCCTACAATGAGCAGTTCTTC. Translation: CASRRGGAGSYNEQFF.